This entry lists 9 T cell receptor beta chains sequenced from one sample in a study of beta chain features in type 1 diabetes. Expressed TCRB transcripts got sequenced, as all isolated RNA was reverse transcribed. Generated by immunoSEQ multiplex PCR, the TCRdb table keeps only in-frame clones and is missing some. The sample includes approximately 330,000 clones, roughly 9.6% of them seen just once. The sample taken for sequencing was naive CD4+ T cells from blood. These receptors were obtained from a woman in her twenties or thirties in good health.

This clone was found a few times. At the DNA level, this CDR3 is encoded by other sequences in the same sample as well. The chain has TRBV11-2 and TRBJ1-1; tentative D call: TRBD1 (6 bases). The germline gives CDR1 SGHAT, CDR2 FQNNGV. V lost 3 bases, J lost 1 base, and 6 bases lay in between. This CDR3 has 13 amino acids. The CDR3 region has the DNA TGTGCCAGCAGCTTGACAGGGAACACTGAAGCTTTCTTT. It codes for CASSLTGNTEAFF.

A few counts support this clone. This chain joins TRBV9 and TRBJ2-7; TRBD2 is a possible D gene (5 bases). The V and J ends lost 0 bases and 6 bases respectively, with 7 bases between them. The germline V gene encodes CDR1 SGDLS and CDR2 YYNGEE. This CDR3 region has 12 residues. In DNA, the CDR3 is TGTGCCAGCAGCGTAGTCGCGGGCGAGCAGTACTTC. It encodes CASSVVAGEQYF.

This chain joins TRBV15 and TRBJ2-3, with 9 bases aligning to TRBD2. V lost 5 bases, J lost 6 bases, and 9 bases stayed unmatched. The CDR3 has 15 residues. Germline V gives CDR1 LNHNV, CDR2 YYDKDF (reference sequence). CDR3 coding DNA: TGTGCCACCAGCCGGGGAGCGGGAGGTCCGGATACGCAGTATTTT. This gives the protein CATSRGAGGPDTQYF.

The CDR3 nucleotides are TGCGCCAGCAGCCCGCCCCGACTAGCGGGAGGCAATGAGCAGTTCTTC. It codes for CASSPPRLAGGNEQFF. The chain joins TRBV4-1 to TRBJ2-1, with TRBD2 matching over 13 bases. The J segment lost 6 bases and the V segment lost 4 bases, leaving 6 bases of the junction unmatched. This CDR3 spans 16 amino acids. CDR1 is MGHRA, CDR2 YSYEKL, per germline.

This clone was counted a few times. The chain employs TRBV28 and TRBJ2-5; D remains unclear. V gave up 7 bases and J gave up 2 bases, with 11 bases separating them. Germline V lookup: CDR1 MDHEN, CDR2 SYDVKM. The CDR3 length is 13 residues. The CDR3, as DNA: TGTGCCAGCAACAACCGGGTACAAGAGACCCAGTACTTC. Encoded protein: CASNNRVQETQYF.

On this clone: Other DNA sequences in this specimen translate into the identical CDR3. DNA for the CDR3: TGTGCCAGCAGCGCAGGGACTAGCGGCACAGATACGCAGTATTTT. It codes for CASSAGTSGTDTQYF. The chain combines TRBV7-9 with TRBJ2-3, with TRBD2 matching over 10 bases. The CDR3 runs 15 residues. The V segment lost 5 bases and the J segment 1 base; nucleotides outside the gene matches: 3. Per germline, CDR1 SEHNR and CDR2 FQNEAQ (reference sequence).

As for this clone: The germline gene is not matched at one end of the junction; a read error may be the cause. V usage is TRBV20-1 and J usage is TRBJ1-2; possible D gene TRBD1, 6 bases. CDR1 and CDR2 (germline): DFQATT, SNEGSKA (reference sequence). The CDR3 extends over 8 amino acids. Here the CDR3 DNA reads TGCAGTGCTGAACAGGGTTCGTTC. Encoded protein: CSAEQGSF.

The gene calls are TRBV11-2 and TRBJ1-1; D is ambiguous. The length of the CDR3 is 12 residues. The germline V gene encodes CDR1 SGHAT and CDR2 FQNNGV. Trimming pared 3 bases from V and 5 bases from J, leaving 7 bases between. The CDR3 loop is CASSFMQTEAFF. The DNA of the CDR3 is TGTGCCAGCAGCTTCATGCAGACTGAAGCTTTCTTT.

The rearrangement joins TRBV13 to TRBJ2-1; a possible D gene is TRBD2 (5 bases). The germline V gene has CDR1 PRHDT and CDR2 FYEKMQ (reference sequence). CDR3 length: 11 amino acids. V shed 7 bases and J shed 7 bases, with 8 bases lying between them. The CDR3 region is CASTAGNEQFF. CDR3 sequence (DNA): TGTGCCAGCACCGCGGGTAATGAGCAGTTCTTC.